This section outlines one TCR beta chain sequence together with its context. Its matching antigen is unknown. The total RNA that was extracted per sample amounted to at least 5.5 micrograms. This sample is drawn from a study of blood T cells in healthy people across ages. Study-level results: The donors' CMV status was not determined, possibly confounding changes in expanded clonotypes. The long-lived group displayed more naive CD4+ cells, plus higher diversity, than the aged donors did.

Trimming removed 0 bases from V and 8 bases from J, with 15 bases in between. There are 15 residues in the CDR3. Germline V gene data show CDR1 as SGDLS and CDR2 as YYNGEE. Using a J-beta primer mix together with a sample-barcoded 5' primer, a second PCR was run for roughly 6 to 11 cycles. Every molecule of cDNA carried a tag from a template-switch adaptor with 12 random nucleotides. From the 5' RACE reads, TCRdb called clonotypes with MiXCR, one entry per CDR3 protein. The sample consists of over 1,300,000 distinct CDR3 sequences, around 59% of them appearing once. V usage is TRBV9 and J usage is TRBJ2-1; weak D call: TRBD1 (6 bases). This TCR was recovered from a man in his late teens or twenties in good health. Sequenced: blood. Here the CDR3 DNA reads TGTGCCAGCAGCGTAGGCATACAGGGTACCGATGAGCAGTTCTTC. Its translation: CASSVGIQGTDEQFF.